This record looks at one T cell receptor beta chain sequence and its context. Its antigen is undetermined. The sample belongs to a study of vaccination and CD4 T cells after COVID-19. Study as a whole: Convalescent cases comprised several mild and one severe, all SARS-CoV-2 positive by nasal swab PCR. Ranging from 14 to 241, the interval between dose two and post-vaccine sampling had a median of roughly 2.5 months. Whole-study findings and limits: From about 20 to 38, the median of SARS-CoV-2-reactive clonotypes rose without reaching significance.

The V gene's germline CDR1 is SEHNR and CDR2 FQNEAQ (reference sequence). CDR3 length: 15 amino acids. V was clipped by 5 bases and J by 3 bases; unmatched bases: 7. TCRdb re-derived calls from the PCR reads in MiXCR, one entry per CDR3 protein. This repertoire shows about 20,000 distinct CDR3 sequences, around 58% found once; its top ten account for around 1.1%. This material consisted of CD4+ T cells from blood, taken before SARS-CoV-2 vaccination. The chain couples TRBV7-9 to TRBJ2-7; 10 bases match TRBD2. The origin of this receptor is a human donor who had recovered from COVID-19. In DNA, the CDR3 is TGTGCCAGCAGCGAGACCGGGACTAGCGACTACGAGCAGTACTTC. This translates into CASSETGTSDYEQYF.